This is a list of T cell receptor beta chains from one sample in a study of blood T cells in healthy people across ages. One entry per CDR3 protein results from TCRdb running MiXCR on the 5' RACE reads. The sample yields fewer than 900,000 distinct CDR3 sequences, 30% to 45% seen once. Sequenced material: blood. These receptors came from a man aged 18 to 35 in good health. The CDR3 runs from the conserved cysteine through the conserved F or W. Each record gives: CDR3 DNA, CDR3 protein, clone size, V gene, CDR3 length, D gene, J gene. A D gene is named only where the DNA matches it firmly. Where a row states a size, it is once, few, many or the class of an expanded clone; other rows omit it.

TGTGCCTGGAGTGTAGGACGGTCAGGGACCACCGGGGAGCTGTTTTTT,CAWSVGRSGTTGELFF,.,TRBV30,16,.,TRBJ2-2
TGCAGTGCTAGGCCACCATCCCGTATGGGCAGGAACTACGAGCAGTACTTC,CSARPPSRMGRNYEQYF,many,TRBV20-1,17,.,TRBJ2-7
TGCGCCAGCAGCGTGGATCAGGGGGATGAAGCTTTCTTT,CASSVDQGDEAFF,once,TRBV5-1,13,TRBD1,TRBJ1-1
TGCGCCAGCAGCAGACTAGCGGGGAGGATCAATGAGCAGTTCTTC,CASSRLAGRINEQFF,.,TRBV5-5,15,TRBD2,TRBJ2-1
TGTGCCAGCAGCTTGGGACTAGCATCCAATGAGCAGTTCTTC,CASSLGLASNEQFF,many,TRBV5-5,14,TRBD2,TRBJ2-1
TGTGCCAGCAGATACCTTGTCAGCGGGGAGCTGTTTTTT,CASRYLVSGELFF,few,TRBV7-2,13,.,TRBJ2-2
TGTGCCAGCAGCCAAGCCCGGGGCAGGCGCACAGATACGCAGTATTTT,CASSQARGRRTDTQYF,many,TRBV4-2,16,.,TRBJ2-3
TGCAGTGCTAGAGATCCGGCGGGGGGTAATGAGCAGTTCTTC,CSARDPAGGNEQFF,few,TRBV20-1,14,TRBD2,TRBJ2-1
TGTGCCAGCAGTTATCGGGCCGCCCGGGCGAATAAGGAAAAACTGTTTTTT,CASSYRAARANKEKLFF,.,TRBV6-6,17,.,TRBJ1-4
TGCAGCGTTGAAGATCGCGGTTATGAGCAGTTCTTC,CSVEDRGYEQFF,.,TRBV29-1,12,.,TRBJ2-1
TGTGCCAGCAGTTCCAGTTTCAACTATGGCTACACCTTC,CASSSSFNYGYTF,.,TRBV5-6,13,.,TRBJ1-2